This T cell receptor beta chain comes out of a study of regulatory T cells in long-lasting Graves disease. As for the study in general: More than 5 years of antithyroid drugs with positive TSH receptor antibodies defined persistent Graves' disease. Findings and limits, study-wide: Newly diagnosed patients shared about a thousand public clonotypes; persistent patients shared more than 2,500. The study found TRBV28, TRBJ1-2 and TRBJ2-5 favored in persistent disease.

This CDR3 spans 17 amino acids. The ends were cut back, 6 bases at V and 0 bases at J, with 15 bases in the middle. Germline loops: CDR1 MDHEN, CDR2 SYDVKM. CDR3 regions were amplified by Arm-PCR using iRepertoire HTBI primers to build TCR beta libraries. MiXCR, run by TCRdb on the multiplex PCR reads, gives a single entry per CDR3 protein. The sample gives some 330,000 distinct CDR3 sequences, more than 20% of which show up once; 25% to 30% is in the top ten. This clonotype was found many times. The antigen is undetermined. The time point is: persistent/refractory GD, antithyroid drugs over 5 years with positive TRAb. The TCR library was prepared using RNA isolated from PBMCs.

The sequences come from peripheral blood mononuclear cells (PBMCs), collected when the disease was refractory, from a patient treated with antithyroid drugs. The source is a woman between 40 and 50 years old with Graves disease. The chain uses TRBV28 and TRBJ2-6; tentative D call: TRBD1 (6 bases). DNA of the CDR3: TGTGCCAGCAGCCCCCAGACAGGCCTCTCTGGGGCCAACGTCCTGACTTTC. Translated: CASSPQTGLSGANVLTF.